These 4 T cell receptor beta chains were sequenced from one sample in a study of metastatic and nonmetastatic thyroid tumors. There were no patients who had received any treatment before thyroid surgery. Through MiXCR, TCRdb re-clonotyped the PCR reads. Of some 19,000 clones in the sample, about 33% were seen once. The sequenced material came from adjacent normal tissue. These receptors all come from a female donor with papillary thyroid cancer or a benign thyroid nodule (not recorded which). Some clones in this sample may be carry-over from other donors' samples.

V gene TRBV6-2 or TRBV6-3 combines with J gene TRBJ2-1; TRBD1 agrees at 8 bases. CDR1 MNHEY and CDR2 SVGEGT come from the germline V gene. With 4 bases clipped from V and 7 bases from J, the junction kept 12 bases outside the gene matches. The CDR3 spans 16 residues. CDR3 protein: CASSSSLTGDVNEQFF. CDR3 in DNA: TGTGCCAGCAGTTCGTCCCTGACAGGGGATGTAAATGAGCAGTTCTTC.

Here the CDR3 DNA reads TGCAGTGCCCAGAAAGGCCAGACTATAGATTCACCCCTCCACTTT. It specifies CSAQKGQTIDSPLHF. The chain carries TRBV20-1 and TRBJ1-6; D uncertain. In germline, CDR1 is DFQATT, CDR2 SNEGSKA (reference sequence). The CDR3 sequence is 15 residues long. Trimming removed 6 bases at V and 8 bases at J, with 20 bases between.

This clone was picked up a small number of times. The V gene is TRBV6-1, the J gene TRBJ1-4; D gene uncertain. V was clipped by 8 bases and J by 6 bases, with 10 bases between them. Germline CDR1 and CDR2: MNHNS and SASEGT. This CDR3 spans 12 amino acids. CDR3 coding DNA: TGTGCCAGCGGGTGGGCGGATGAAAAACTGTTTTTT. This encodes CASGWADEKLFF.

The V and J genes are TRBV6-5 and TRBJ2-7; 7 positions match TRBD1. The CDR3 has 15 residues. V trimming: 5 bases; J trimming: 5 bases; junction bases outside the gene matches: 12. The germline V gene has CDR1 MNHEY and CDR2 SVGAGI. The CDR3 protein is CASSTDRVLIHEQYF. The CDR3 nucleotides are TGTGCCAGCAGTACCGACAGGGTTTTGATCCACGAGCAGTACTTC.